This TCR beta chain came from a study of cytomegalovirus exposure and HLA in healthy donors. The study, taken as a whole, reports: First-cohort TCR clusters were later found to tend to co-occur in the 120 or so validation repertoires. High specificity and sensitivity for cytomegalovirus status were reported for the classifier. Cytomegalovirus association was assigned to around 150 TCR beta chains.

Note on this clone: The target antigen is unknown.

TCRdb's table, derived via immunoSEQ multiplex PCR, lists solely in-frame clones and lacks some. The data show 95,000 to 150,000 clones, 75% to 90% seen once. The germline V gene has CDR1 LNHNV and CDR2 YYDKDF (reference sequence). CDR3 length: 19 residues. The trim removed 1 base at V and 5 bases at J, leaving 14 bases unmatched. This sequence was found in a woman younger than 30 in good health and CMV-seronegative. This chain links TRBV15 with TRBJ2-5, with 12 bases lining up with TRBD2. Sample: PBMCs. CDR3 in amino acids: CATSRGILAGGPWVETQYF. The DNA for the CDR3 is TGTGCCACCAGCAGAGGGATTCTAGCGGGAGGGCCGTGGGTTGAGACCCAGTACTTC.